These 25 T cell receptor beta chains were sequenced from one sample in a study of graft-versus-host responses after intestinal transplantation (dated by TCRdb to the early 2020s). Read against the paper, the sample's time point label means: cells obtained before transplantation from donor or recipient. The method was the immunoSEQ multiplex PCR assay. The source is immuneACCESS, and TCRdb retained only in-frame sequences with V and J called. Part of the clones is not carried over; for the studies checked, unresolved V genes explain less than half of this, and the remainder is unexplained. Here the sample has about 110,000 clones; about 91% occur a single time. The ten largest clones take up roughly 0.64% of the sample. No antigen has been identified for these receptors. The material was unstimulated CD4+ T cells sorted from spleen or lymph node cells, obtained before transplant. The receptor set was obtained from a human donor who was the organ donor for an intestinal transplant.

The chain employs TRBV5-4 and TRBJ2-7; 8 positions match TRBD2. Germline loops: CDR1 SGHNT, CDR2 YYREEE (reference sequence). The CDR3 sequence is 13 residues long. Trimming cost V 4 bases and J 2 bases; bases outside gene matches: 2. The CDR3 region is CASSVSGAYEQYF. CDR3 DNA sequence: TGTGCCAGCAGCGTTAGCGGGGCCTACGAGCAGTACTTC.

The genes are TRBV18 and TRBJ2-3; tentatively, D is TRBD2 (5 bases). Germline V gene data show CDR1 as KGHSH and CDR2 as LQKENI. The V gene lost 6 bases and the J gene lost 6 bases, with 10 bases spanning the gap. This CDR3 contains 12 residues. This CDR3 is CASSPDLDTQYF. In DNA form, the CDR3 reads TGTGCCAGCTCCCCGGACTTGGATACGCAGTATTTT.

The rearrangement links TRBV18 to TRBJ1-1; no reliable D call. The CDR3 length is 13 residues. V gave up 2 bases and J gave up 0 bases, with 4 bases separating them. Germline V CDR1 and CDR2: KGHSH, LQKENI. In DNA, the CDR3 is TGTGCCAGCTCACCAGCGTTGAACACTGAAGCTTTCTTT. Its protein product is CASSPALNTEAFF.

The J gene is TRBJ2-5, the V gene TRBV6-1, with 8 nucleotides matching TRBD1. The length of the CDR3 is 15 residues. Germline V gene lookup returns CDR1 MNHNS and CDR2 SASEGT. Trimming took 3 bases from V and 1 from J; bases not matched to a gene: 4. The CDR3 coding sequence is TGTGCCAGCAGTGAGGGGACAGGACCCCAAGAGACCCAGTACTTC. Its translation: CASSEGTGPQETQYF.

V usage is TRBV12-5 and J usage is TRBJ1-3, with D possibly TRBD1 on 5 matching bases. Germline CDR1 is LGHNT and CDR2 is FRNRAP. The CDR3 extends over 16 amino acids. V was trimmed by 6 bases and J by 4 bases, leaving 19 bases between them. The CDR3 loop reads CASGTKTAGVGNTIYF. The CDR3 region has the DNA TGTGCTAGTGGCACAAAAACGGCGGGGGTCGGAAACACCATATATTTT.

The chain couples TRBV7-9 to TRBJ1-2, with D tentatively TRBD1 (5 bases). The CDR3 consists of 13 residues. With 1 base removed from V and 5 bases from J, the gap between germline ends came to 8 bases. Per germline, CDR1 SEHNR and CDR2 FQNEAQ (reference sequence). The CDR3 protein is CASSLVQGYGYTF. The CDR3 DNA is TGTGCCAGCAGCTTAGTCCAGGGTTATGGCTACACCTTC.

The chain links TRBV18 to TRBJ1-3; no clear D. V lost 3 bases to trimming and J lost 0 bases, with 12 bases between them. CDR3 length: 16 residues. The germline CDR1 and CDR2 sequences are KGHSH and LQKENI. The CDR3 here is CASSPPRATSGNTIYF. The CDR3 nucleotides are TGTGCCAGCTCACCCCCCCGGGCAACCTCTGGAAACACCATATATTTT.

Only one count was recorded for this clone. The J gene is TRBJ1-5, the V gene TRBV6-5; D is possibly TRBD1 (5 bases). Trimming took 5 bases from V and 5 from J, leaving 10 bases between them. CDR1 and CDR2 from the germline V gene are MNHEY and SVGAGI. The CDR3 totals 13 residues. The DNA of the CDR3 is TGTGCCAGCAGTATTGACAGAGATCAGCCCCAGCATTTT. Protein: CASSIDRDQPQHF.

The chain uses TRBV5-4 and TRBJ2-1; TRBD2 aligns across 9 bases. Germline V gene lookup returns CDR1 SGHNT and CDR2 YYREEE (reference sequence). Unmatched junction bases numbered 12, after V lost 4 bases and J lost 1 base. The CDR3 has 18 residues. The CDR3 protein is CASSLGASGAQSYNEQFF. As DNA, the CDR3 is TGTGCCAGCAGCCTCGGGGCTAGCGGGGCGCAGTCCTACAATGAGCAGTTCTTC. The entire variable domain, with the rest obtained from reference TRBV5-4 and TRBJ2-1, is as follows: ETGVTQSPTHLIKTRGQQVTLRCSSQSGHNTVSWYQQALGQGPQFIFQYYREEENGRGNFPPRFSGLQFPNYSSELNVNALELDDSALYLCASSLGASGAQSYNEQFFGPGTRLTVL.

V and J are TRBV6-5 and TRBJ1-5, with no clear D. The CDR3 is made up of 14 amino acids. Germline CDR1 reads MNHEY; CDR2 reads SVGAGI. Trimming took off 0 bases at V and 4 bases at J, with 7 bases between the two ends. Here the CDR3 reads CASSYSNGNQPQHF. The CDR3 DNA reads as TGTGCCAGCAGTTACTCGAACGGGAATCAGCCCCAGCATTTT.

For the CDR3, the DNA is TGTGCCAGCAGTGAAACGTGGCCTCGGCAGAAACCCCTAGCCAAAAACATTCAGTACTTC. Translating it yields CASSETWPRQKPLAKNIQYF. J is TRBJ2-4 and V is TRBV2, with no clear D. Germline-derived CDR1 and CDR2 are SNHLY and FYNNEI. V was clipped by 2 bases and J by 0 bases, with 23 bases between them. The CDR3 runs to 20 residues.

This clone was detected a few times. The V gene is TRBV6-1, the J gene TRBJ2-5; the D gene is possibly TRBD2 (6 bases). The CDR3 loop spans 14 amino acids. Per germline, CDR1 MNHNS and CDR2 SASEGT. Trimming removed 3 bases at V and 5 bases at J, with 13 bases between. The CDR3 coding sequence is TGTGCCAGCAGTGACCCTAGCGTAGGGGAGACCCAGTACTTC. Translating gives CASSDPSVGETQYF.

The genes are TRBV5-5 and TRBJ1-1; no firm D call. Germline-derived CDR1 and CDR2 are SGHKS and YYEKEE (reference sequence). Deletions cut 0 bases from V and 0 bases from J, with 9 bases between. The CDR3 extends over 15 amino acids. CDR3 bases: TGTGCCAGCAGCTTGGCTCCGCTCCTGAACACTGAAGCTTTCTTT. This translates into CASSLAPLLNTEAFF.

The chain joins TRBV5-1 to TRBJ1-1; 7 bases are shared with TRBD1. The CDR3 totals 16 residues. J was trimmed by 0 bases and V by 0 bases; bases with no gene match: 5. Per germline, CDR1 SGHRS and CDR2 YFSETQ. The CDR3 nucleotides are TGCGCCAGCAGCTTGGTCGGGACAGCCATGAACACTGAAGCTTTCTTT. Translating it yields CASSLVGTAMNTEAFF.

The chain recombines TRBV6-5 with TRBJ1-6; D possibly corresponds to TRBD1 (5 bases). From germline, CDR1 is MNHEY and CDR2 SVGAGI. The CDR3 totals 15 residues. Trimming removed 0 bases at V and 10 bases at J, with 13 bases between. The CDR3 is CASSYSTGRRSPLHF. CDR3 coding DNA: TGTGCCAGCAGTTACTCGACGGGACGGAGATCACCCCTCCACTTT.

The genes are TRBV27 and TRBJ1-5, with D maybe TRBD1 (6 bases). Per the germline V gene, CDR1 is MNHEY and CDR2 is SMNVEV (reference sequence). The CDR3 has 13 amino acids. Between the trimmed V and J ends, which lost 4 bases and 5 bases, there was a span of 9 bases. The DNA for the CDR3 is TGTGCCAGCAGTTACAGGGCACATCAGCCCCAGCATTTT. Encoded protein: CASSYRAHQPQHF.

V and J are TRBV19 and TRBJ2-7; 7 bases are a match to TRBD1. The germline V gene has CDR1 LNHDA and CDR2 SQIVND (reference sequence). This CDR3 has 13 amino acids. After removal of 5 bases from V and 6 bases from J, the junction contained 7 bases not matched to a gene. The CDR3 loop reads CASSLTGVREQYF. The CDR3 bases are TGTGCCAGTAGTCTAACAGGGGTCCGCGAGCAGTACTTC.

The V and J genes are TRBV7-9 and TRBJ1-1; D is ambiguous. Germline CDR1 and CDR2: SEHNR and FQNEAQ (reference sequence). The CDR3 is 16 amino acids. V gave up 5 bases and J gave up 1 base, with 17 bases separating them. The CDR3 loop reads CASSLDSGRRNTEAFF. CDR3 nucleotide sequence: TGTGCCAGCAGCCTAGATTCCGGACGGAGGAACACTGAAGCTTTCTTT.

This clone was detected only once. The chain joins TRBV5-1 to TRBJ2-1; 10 positions match TRBD2. This CDR3 is 15 amino acids long. With V trimmed by 1 base and J by 6 bases, 4 bases remained unmatched. CDR1 SGHRS and CDR2 YFSETQ come from the germline V gene. Here the CDR3 DNA reads TGCGCCAGCAGCTTGACTAGCGGGGCCGTCAATGAGCAGTTCTTC. Translated, it gives CASSLTSGAVNEQFF. The variable domain in full, with the rest retrieved from reference TRBV5-1 and TRBJ2-1, is KAGVTQTPRYLIKTRGQQVTLSCSPISGHRSVSWYQQTPGQGLQFLFEYFSETQRNKGNFPGRFSGRQFSNSRSEMNVSTLELGDSALYLCASSLTSGAVNEQFFGPGTRLTVL.

V is TRBV10-2 and J is TRBJ2-3; 11 bases fit TRBD2. Germline loops: CDR1 WSHSY, CDR2 SAAADI. Unmatched junction bases numbered 6, after V lost 3 bases and J lost 7 bases. The CDR3 covers 15 residues. The CDR3 DNA sequence: TGCGCCAGCAGTGATTTAGCGGGGGGGCGAAATACGCAGTATTTT. As protein: CASSDLAGGRNTQYF.

The V gene is TRBV5-4, the J gene TRBJ2-4; D is ambiguous. The CDR3 spans 14 residues. Germline CDR1 and CDR2: SGHNT and YYREEE (reference sequence). V gave up 1 base and J gave up 4 bases, with 9 bases separating them. CDR3 protein: CASSLLTDKNIQYF. CDR3 nucleotides: TGTGCCAGCAGCTTGTTGACGGATAAAAACATTCAGTACTTC.

The rearrangement joins TRBV2 to TRBJ2-3; no definite D call. Trimming stripped 2 bases from V and 2 bases from J, with 11 bases between. Germline CDR1 and CDR2: SNHLY and FYNNEI. The CDR3 covers 15 residues. The CDR3 sequence is CASSENPGNTDTQYF. For the CDR3, the DNA is TGTGCCAGCAGTGAAAACCCCGGTAACACAGATACGCAGTATTTT.

The CDR3 sequence: CATSRDKRTEVRTQYF. DNA of the CDR3: TGTGCCACCAGCAGAGATAAGCGGACGGAGGTCCGTACGCAGTATTTT. The chain joins TRBV15 to TRBJ2-3, with D possibly TRBD2 on 5 matching bases. This CDR3 comprises 16 residues. Trimming removed 0 bases at V and 8 bases at J, with 18 bases between. The germline gives CDR1 LNHNV, CDR2 YYDKDF (reference sequence).

The rearrangement uses TRBV29-1 and TRBJ2-7; the match to TRBD2 covers 11 bases. Looked up from germline, CDR1 is SQVTM and CDR2 is ANQGSEA. This CDR3 is 15 amino acids long. V dropped 4 bases and J dropped 0; count of bases not matched to a gene: 5. The CDR3 region is CSVAAGTSGSYEQYF. The CDR3, as DNA: TGCAGCGTTGCTGCCGGGACTAGCGGCTCCTACGAGCAGTACTTC.

This rearrangement joins TRBV14 to TRBJ2-1; possibly TRBD2 for D (7 bases). Trimming took 3 bases from V and 0 from J, leaving 15 bases between them. Germline lookup yields CDR1 SGHDN and CDR2 FVKESK. This CDR3 region has 17 residues. CDR3 sequence (DNA): TGTGCCAGCAGCCACGGCGGGGGCAAGAGCTCCTACAATGAGCAGTTCTTC. Its protein is CASSHGGGKSSYNEQFF.